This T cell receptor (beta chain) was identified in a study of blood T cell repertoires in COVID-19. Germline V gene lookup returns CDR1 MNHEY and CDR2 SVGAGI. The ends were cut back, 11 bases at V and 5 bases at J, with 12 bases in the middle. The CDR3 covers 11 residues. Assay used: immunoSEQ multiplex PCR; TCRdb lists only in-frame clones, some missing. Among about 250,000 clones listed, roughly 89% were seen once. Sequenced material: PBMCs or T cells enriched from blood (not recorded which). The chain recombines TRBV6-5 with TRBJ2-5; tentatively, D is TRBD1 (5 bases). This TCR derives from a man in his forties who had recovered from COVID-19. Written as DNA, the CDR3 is TGTGCCGGGCAGGGTATGGAGACCCAGTACTTC. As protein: CAGQGMETQYF.